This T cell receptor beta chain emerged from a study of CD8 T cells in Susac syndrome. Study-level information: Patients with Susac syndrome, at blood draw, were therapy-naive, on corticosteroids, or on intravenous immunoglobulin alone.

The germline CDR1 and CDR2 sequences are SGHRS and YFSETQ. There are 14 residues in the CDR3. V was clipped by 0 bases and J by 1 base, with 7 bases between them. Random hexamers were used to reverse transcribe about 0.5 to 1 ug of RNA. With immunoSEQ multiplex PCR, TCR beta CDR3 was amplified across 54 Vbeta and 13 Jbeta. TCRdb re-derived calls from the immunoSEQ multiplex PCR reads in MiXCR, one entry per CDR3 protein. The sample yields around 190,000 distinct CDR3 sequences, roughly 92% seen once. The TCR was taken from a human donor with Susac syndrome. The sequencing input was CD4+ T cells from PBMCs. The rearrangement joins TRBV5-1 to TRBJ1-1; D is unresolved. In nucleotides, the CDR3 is TGCGCCAGCAGCTTGGCCCTCGGGAACACTGAAGCTTTCTTT. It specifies CASSLALGNTEAFF.